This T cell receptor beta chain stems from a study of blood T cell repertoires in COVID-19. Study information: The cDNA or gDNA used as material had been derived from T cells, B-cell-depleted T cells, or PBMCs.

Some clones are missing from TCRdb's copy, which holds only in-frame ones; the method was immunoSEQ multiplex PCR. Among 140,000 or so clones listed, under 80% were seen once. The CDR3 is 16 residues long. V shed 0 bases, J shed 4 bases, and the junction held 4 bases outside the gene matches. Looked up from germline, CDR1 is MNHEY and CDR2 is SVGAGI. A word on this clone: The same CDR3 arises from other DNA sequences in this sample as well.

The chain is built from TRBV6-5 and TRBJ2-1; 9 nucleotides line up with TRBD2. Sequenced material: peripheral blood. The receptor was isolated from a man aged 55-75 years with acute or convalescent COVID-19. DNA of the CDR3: TGTGCCAGCAGTTACTCGATACTAGCGGGTTACAATGAGCAGTTCTTC. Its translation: CASSYSILAGYNEQFF.